This T cell receptor (beta chain) is from a study of blood T cell repertoires in COVID-19. On the study more broadly: COVID-19 samples, acute and convalescent, were from the United States, Italy and Spain. Nucleic acid was either cDNA or gDNA, and it came from T cells, B-cell-depleted T cells, or PBMCs.

Authors' processing steps: Amplified reference gene primers provided the basis for estimating nucleated cell counts. Data came from immunoSEQ multiplex PCR; TCRdb stores just in-frame clones and leaves some out. V and J calls plus clone size are reproduced from that table; the DNA served to infer D and trimming. Among approximately 90,000 clones listed, about two thirds were seen once. The length of the CDR3 is 14 residues. V was pared by 6 bases and J by 6 bases, with 15 bases between. Germline V gene data show CDR1 as KGHSH and CDR2 as LQKENI. The gene calls are TRBV18 and TRBJ2-4, with D possibly matching TRBD1 (6 bases). The sample was peripheral blood. The TCR originated in a woman older than 75 with acute or convalescent COVID-19. The CDR3 loop is CASSPTQGLNIQYF. The CDR3, as DNA: TGTGCCAGCTCCCCGACCCAGGGGTTAAACATTCAGTACTTC.